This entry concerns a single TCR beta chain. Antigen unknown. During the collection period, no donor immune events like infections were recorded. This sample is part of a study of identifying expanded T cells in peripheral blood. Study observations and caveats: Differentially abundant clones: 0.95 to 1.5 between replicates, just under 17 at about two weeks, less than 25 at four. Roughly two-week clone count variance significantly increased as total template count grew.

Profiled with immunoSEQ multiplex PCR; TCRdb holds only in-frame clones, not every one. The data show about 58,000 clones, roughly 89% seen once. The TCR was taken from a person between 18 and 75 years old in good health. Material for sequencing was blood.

The CDR3 sequence is CASSLPGDSGRPSSYNEQFF. CDR3 nucleotide sequence: TGTGCCAGCAGTTTACCAGGGGATAGCGGGAGGCCAAGCTCCTACAATGAGCAGTTCTTC. The chain recombines TRBV7-8 with TRBJ2-1; 10 bases agree with TRBD2. The CDR3 totals 20 residues. J gave up 0 bases and V 6 bases, and 17 bases lay outside the gene matches. Looked up from germline, CDR1 is SGHVS and CDR2 is FQNEAQ.